The next 13 T cell receptor beta chains were all read from a single sample in a study of spatial heterogeneity in lung cancer. Time point: blood at routine non-recurrence follow-up after resection. Via MiXCR, TCRdb re-called the 5' RACE reads, giving one row per CDR3 protein. The sample includes 35,000 to 55,000 distinct CDR3 sequences, approximately 22% of them seen just once. Sequencing was performed on PBMCs, taken at follow-up. All receptors come from a female donor with early-stage non-small cell lung cancer.

The chain couples TRBV2 to TRBJ1-5, with D possibly being TRBD1 (5 bases). The length of the CDR3 is 13 residues. Trimming left V 6 bases short and J 3 bases short, with 9 bases between. Germline loops: CDR1 SNHLY, CDR2 FYNNEI. DNA of the CDR3: TGTGCCAGCAGCCGACAGACCAATCAGCCCCAGCATTTT. Translating gives CASSRQTNQPQHF.

This chain links TRBV20-1 with TRBJ1-2; unclear D gene. V was cut by 4 bases and J by 7 bases, with 13 bases left in between. The CDR3 is 12 amino acids. Germline lookup yields CDR1 DFQATT and CDR2 SNEGSKA (reference sequence). The CDR3 here is CSAIGFGTGYTF. The CDR3 DNA reads as TGCAGTGCTATTGGGTTTGGAACTGGCTACACCTTC.

CDR3 residues: CASSPTLTNSDTQYF. CDR3 nucleotides: TGTGCCAGCAGTCCGACCCTGACCAACTCAGATACGCAGTATTTT. The V call is TRBV6-5, the J call TRBJ2-3, with unresolved D. The germline V gene encodes CDR1 MNHEY and CDR2 SVGAGI. The ends were cut back, 5 bases at V and 4 bases at J, with 16 bases in the middle. This CDR3 is 15 amino acids long.

This clonotype was found many times. CDR3 coding DNA: TGTGCCAGCAGTCCCCAGGCAATCACTGAAGCTTTCTTT. Its protein product is CASSPQAITEAFF. The V and J genes are TRBV12-3 or TRBV12-4 and TRBJ1-1; no definite D call. Trimming cost V 5 bases and J 4 bases, with 11 bases left between them. The CDR3 spans 13 residues.

The chain couples TRBV9 to TRBJ2-1; D not resolved. V gave up 0 bases and J gave up 5 bases, with 9 bases separating them. This CDR3 has 14 amino acids. Germline lookup yields CDR1 SGDLS and CDR2 YYNGEE. In DNA form, the CDR3 reads TGTGCCAGCAGCGTAGCGAGCCCAAACAATGAGCAGTTCTTC. Amino acid sequence: CASSVASPNNEQFF.

The chain couples TRBV7-6 to TRBJ2-7; unclear D gene. Trimming left V 6 bases short and J 1 base short, with 13 bases between. CDR3 length: 14 amino acids. The germline gives CDR1 SGHVS, CDR2 FNYEAQ. The CDR3 reads CASRPETFSYEQYF. In DNA form, the CDR3 reads TGTGCCAGCAGGCCGGAGACGTTTTCCTACGAGCAGTACTTC.

This clonotype was observed a handful of times. This chain connects TRBV4-2 to TRBJ2-1, with TRBD2 matching 10 bases. The CDR3 length is 18 residues. Germline CDR1 is LGHNA and CDR2 is YNFKEQ. V gave up 2 bases and J gave up 2 bases; unmatched junction bases: 9. For the CDR3, the DNA is TGTGCCAGCAGCCAACGTTCCTTAGCGGGGGGCCCCTACAATGAGCAGTTCTTC. It codes for CASSQRSLAGGPYNEQFF.

V gene TRBV11-2 combines with J gene TRBJ1-1, with a possible D match to TRBD1 (5 bases). The CDR3 contains 14 residues. Germline-derived CDR1 and CDR2 are SGHAT and FQNNGV. The V end lost 4 bases, the J end lost 6 bases, and 15 bases lay between the germline ends. The CDR3 protein is CASSSRVRGAEAFF. In DNA, the CDR3 is TGTGCCAGCAGCTCCAGAGTCCGGGGGGCTGAAGCTTTCTTT.

This chain connects TRBV25-1 to TRBJ1-1; D not certain. There are 13 residues in the CDR3. Trimming removed 7 bases from V and 1 base from J, with 10 bases in between. Per germline, CDR1 MGHDK and CDR2 SYGVNS. This chain's CDR3 is CASTRMANTEAFF. CDR3 nucleotide sequence: TGTGCCAGCACCCGGATGGCGAACACTGAAGCTTTCTTT.

This clonotype has a count of ten or more. The chain joins TRBV10-2 to TRBJ2-3, with D perhaps matching TRBD2 (5 bases). Germline assignment: CDR1 WSHSY and CDR2 SAAADI. V lost 2 bases, J lost 6 bases, and 15 bases lay in between. The CDR3 extends over 15 amino acids. CDR3 nucleotide sequence: TGCGCCAGCAGTGAGACTCGTTCGGGAACGGATACGCAGTATTTT. As protein: CASSETRSGTDTQYF.

This clonotype has only a few counts. This chain uses TRBV7-9 with TRBJ1-2; D is uncertain. V lost 6 bases to trimming and J lost 3 bases, with 14 bases between them. The V gene's germline CDR1 is SEHNR and CDR2 FQNEAQ (reference sequence). This CDR3 has 14 residues. The CDR3 DNA reads as TGTGCCAGCAGTTCCAGGCGGTTATACTATGGCTACACCTTC. Encoded protein: CASSSRRLYYGYTF.

This clonotype occurred many times. CDR3 coding DNA: TGTGCCAGCACTACAAAGTCCTCCGGGGAGCTGTTTTTT. This encodes CASTTKSSGELFF. J is TRBJ2-2 and V is TRBV7-2; D not certain. This CDR3 has 13 residues. Germline V lookup: CDR1 SGHTA, CDR2 FQGNSA. Trimming removed 7 bases from V and 6 bases from J, with 12 bases in between.

The chain carries TRBV14 and TRBJ2-1; D remains unclear. The germline V and J ends were trimmed by 0 bases and 6 bases, with 12 bases remaining between them. The length of the CDR3 is 15 residues. In germline, CDR1 is SGHDN, CDR2 FVKESK. CDR3 residues: CASSQEGLATNEQFF. The CDR3, as DNA: TGTGCCAGCAGCCAAGAGGGGTTGGCTACCAATGAGCAGTTCTTC.